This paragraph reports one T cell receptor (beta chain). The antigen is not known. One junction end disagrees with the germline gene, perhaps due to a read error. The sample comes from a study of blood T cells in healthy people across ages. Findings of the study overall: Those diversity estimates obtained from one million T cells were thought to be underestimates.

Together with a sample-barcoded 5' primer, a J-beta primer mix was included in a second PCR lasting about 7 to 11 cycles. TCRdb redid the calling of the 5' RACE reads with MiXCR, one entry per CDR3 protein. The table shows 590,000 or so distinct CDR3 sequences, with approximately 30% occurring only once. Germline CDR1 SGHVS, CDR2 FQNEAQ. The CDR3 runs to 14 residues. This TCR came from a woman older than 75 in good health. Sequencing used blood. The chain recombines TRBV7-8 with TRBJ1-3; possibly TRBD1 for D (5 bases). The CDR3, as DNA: TGTGCCAGCAGCTTTGGGGGACCCGGAAACACCACATATTTT. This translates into CASSFGGPGNTTYF.